This entry describes one TCR beta chain. The data were taken from a study of blood T cell repertoires in COVID-19. Method: immunoSEQ multiplex PCR; TCRdb's copy keeps in-frame clones and lacks some. The data hold about 380,000 clones, with 88% observed a single time. The CDR3 is 15 residues long. Trimming removed 0 bases at V and 2 bases at J, with 11 bases between. CDR1 and CDR2 (germline): MNHEY, SVGAGI. The chain is built from TRBV6-5 and TRBJ2-7; D is perhaps TRBD1 (5 bases). The sample was PBMCs or T cells enriched from blood (not recorded which). The sequence derives from a woman under 30 who had recovered from COVID-19. CDR3 DNA: TGTGCCAGCAGTTACTCGACGTCAGGGACCTACGAGCAGTACTTC. As protein: CASSYSTSGTYEQYF.